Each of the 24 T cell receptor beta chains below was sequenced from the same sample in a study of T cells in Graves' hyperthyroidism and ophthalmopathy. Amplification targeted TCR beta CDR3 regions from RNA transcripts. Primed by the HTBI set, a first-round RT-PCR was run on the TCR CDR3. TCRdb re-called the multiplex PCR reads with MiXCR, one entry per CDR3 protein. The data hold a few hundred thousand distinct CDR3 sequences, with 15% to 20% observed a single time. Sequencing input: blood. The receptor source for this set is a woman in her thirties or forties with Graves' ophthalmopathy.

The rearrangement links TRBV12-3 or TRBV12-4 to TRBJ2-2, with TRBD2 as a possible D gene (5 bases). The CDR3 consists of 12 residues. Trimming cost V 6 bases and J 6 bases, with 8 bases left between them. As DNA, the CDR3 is TGTGCCAGCAGATTGAGGGCCGGGGAGCTGTTTTTT. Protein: CASRLRAGELFF.

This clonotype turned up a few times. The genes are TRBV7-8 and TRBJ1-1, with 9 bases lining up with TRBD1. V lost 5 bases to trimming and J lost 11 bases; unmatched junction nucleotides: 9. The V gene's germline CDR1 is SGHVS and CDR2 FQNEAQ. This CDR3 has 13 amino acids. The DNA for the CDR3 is TGTGCCAGCAGCGCTGGGACAGGGTCATGGGCTTTCTTT. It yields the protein CASSAGTGSWAFF.

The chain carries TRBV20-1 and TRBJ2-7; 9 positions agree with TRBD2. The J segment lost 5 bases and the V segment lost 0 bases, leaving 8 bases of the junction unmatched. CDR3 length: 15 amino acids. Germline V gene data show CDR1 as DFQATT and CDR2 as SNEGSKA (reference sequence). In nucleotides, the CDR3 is TGCAGTGCTAGAGATTTGCTAGCGGGAATGGACGAGCAGTACTTC. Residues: CSARDLLAGMDEQYF.

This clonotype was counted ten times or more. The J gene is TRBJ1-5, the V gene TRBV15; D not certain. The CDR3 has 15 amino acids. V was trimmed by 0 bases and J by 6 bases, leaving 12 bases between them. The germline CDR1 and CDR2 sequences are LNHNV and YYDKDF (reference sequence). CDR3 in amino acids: CATSRDRVTGQPQHF. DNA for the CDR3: TGTGCCACCAGCAGAGATCGGGTAACGGGTCAGCCCCAGCATTTT.

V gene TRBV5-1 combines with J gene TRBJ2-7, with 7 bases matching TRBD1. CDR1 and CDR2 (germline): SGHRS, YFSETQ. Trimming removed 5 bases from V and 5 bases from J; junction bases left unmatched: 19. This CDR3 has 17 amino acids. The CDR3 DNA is TGCGCCAGCAGTACAGAGGGGACGGGACAGCCCGGGAACGAGCAGTACTTC. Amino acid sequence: CASSTEGTGQPGNEQYF.

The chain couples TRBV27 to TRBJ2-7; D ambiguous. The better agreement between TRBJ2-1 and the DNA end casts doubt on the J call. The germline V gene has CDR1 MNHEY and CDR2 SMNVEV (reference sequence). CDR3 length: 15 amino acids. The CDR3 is CASSFGPENPYEQFF. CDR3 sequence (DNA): TGTGCCAGCAGTTTTGGGCCGGAGAACCCCTACGAGCAGTTCTTC.

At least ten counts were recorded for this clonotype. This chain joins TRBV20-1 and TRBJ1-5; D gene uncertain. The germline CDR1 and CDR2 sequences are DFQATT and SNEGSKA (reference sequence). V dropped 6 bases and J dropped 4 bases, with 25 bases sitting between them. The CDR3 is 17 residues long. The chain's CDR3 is CSAPKSGGRDINQPQHF. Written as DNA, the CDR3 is TGCAGTGCGCCCAAGAGTGGAGGCCGCGACATAAATCAGCCCCAGCATTTT.

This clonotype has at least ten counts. The CDR3 bases are TGTGCCAGCAGTTTAAGGGATTTCACTGAAGCTTTCTTT. It codes for CASSLRDFTEAFF. V usage is TRBV27 and J usage is TRBJ1-1; D is uncertain. The V gene lost 2 bases and the J gene lost 4 bases, with 8 bases spanning the gap. From germline, CDR1 is MNHEY and CDR2 SMNVEV (reference sequence). The CDR3 covers 13 residues.

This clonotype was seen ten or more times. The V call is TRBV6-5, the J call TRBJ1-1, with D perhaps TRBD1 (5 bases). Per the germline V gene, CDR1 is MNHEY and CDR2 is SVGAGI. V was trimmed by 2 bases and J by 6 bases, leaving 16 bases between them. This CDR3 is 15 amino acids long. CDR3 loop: CASSYGGRVGPEAFF. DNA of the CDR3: TGTGCCAGCAGTTACGGCGGCAGGGTAGGGCCTGAAGCTTTCTTT.

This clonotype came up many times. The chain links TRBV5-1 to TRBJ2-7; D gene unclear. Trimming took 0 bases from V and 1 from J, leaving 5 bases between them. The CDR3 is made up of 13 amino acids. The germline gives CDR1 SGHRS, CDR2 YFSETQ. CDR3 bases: TGCGCCAGCAGCTTGGATGTTTCCTACGAGCAGTACTTC. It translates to CASSLDVSYEQYF.

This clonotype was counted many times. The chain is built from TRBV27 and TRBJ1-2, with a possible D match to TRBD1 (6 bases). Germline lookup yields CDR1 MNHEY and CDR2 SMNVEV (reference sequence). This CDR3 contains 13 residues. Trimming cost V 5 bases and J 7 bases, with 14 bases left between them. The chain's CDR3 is CASSAAGEFGYTF. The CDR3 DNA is TGTGCCAGCAGTGCGGCAGGGGAGTTTGGCTACACCTTC.

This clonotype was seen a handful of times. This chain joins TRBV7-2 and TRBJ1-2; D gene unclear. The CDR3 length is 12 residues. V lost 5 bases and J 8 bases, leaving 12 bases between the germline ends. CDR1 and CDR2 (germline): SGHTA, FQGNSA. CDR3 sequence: CASSTNSRGYTF. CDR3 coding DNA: TGTGCCAGCAGCACGAACTCACGAGGCTACACCTTC.

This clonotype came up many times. The CDR3 sequence is CASSSTGLKDSTYEQYF. DNA for the CDR3: TGTGCCAGCAGTTCTACGGGACTAAAGGACTCGACCTACGAGCAGTACTTC. The chain employs TRBV27 and TRBJ2-7, with TRBD2 identical over 7 bases. Germline assignment: CDR1 MNHEY and CDR2 SMNVEV (reference sequence). J lost 2 bases, V lost 4 bases, and 14 bases had no gene match. The CDR3 is 17 residues long.

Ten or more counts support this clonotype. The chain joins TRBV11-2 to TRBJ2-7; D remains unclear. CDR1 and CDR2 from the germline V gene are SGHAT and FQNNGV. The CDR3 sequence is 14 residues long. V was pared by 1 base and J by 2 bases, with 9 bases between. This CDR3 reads CASSLGGITYEQYF. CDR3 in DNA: TGTGCCAGCAGCTTAGGGGGTATAACCTACGAGCAGTACTTC. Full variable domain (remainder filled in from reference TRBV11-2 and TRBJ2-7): EAGVAQSPRYKIIEKRQSVAFWCNPISGHATLYWYQQILGQGPKLLIQFQNNGVVDDSQLPKDRFSAERLKGVDSTLKIQPAKLEDSAVYLCASSLGGITYEQYFGPGTRLTVT.

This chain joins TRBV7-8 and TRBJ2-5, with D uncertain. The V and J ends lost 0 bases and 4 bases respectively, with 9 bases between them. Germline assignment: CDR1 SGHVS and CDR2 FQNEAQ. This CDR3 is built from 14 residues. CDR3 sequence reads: CASSLARVRETQYF. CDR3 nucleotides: TGTGCCAGCAGCTTAGCTCGGGTTCGAGAGACCCAGTACTTC.

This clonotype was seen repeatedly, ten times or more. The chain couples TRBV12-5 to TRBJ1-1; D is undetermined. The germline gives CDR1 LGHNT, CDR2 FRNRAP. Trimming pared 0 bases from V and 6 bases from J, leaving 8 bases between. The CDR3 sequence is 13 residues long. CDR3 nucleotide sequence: TGTGCTAGTGGTTTGGTAGAGGGATCTGAAGCTTTCTTT. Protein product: CASGLVEGSEAFF.

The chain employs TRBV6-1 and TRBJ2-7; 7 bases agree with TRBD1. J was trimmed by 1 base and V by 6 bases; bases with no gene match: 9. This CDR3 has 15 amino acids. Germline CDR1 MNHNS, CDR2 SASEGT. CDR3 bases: TGTGCCAGCAGCCGGCCCGGGACAGTGTCCTACGAGCAGTACTTC. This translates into CASSRPGTVSYEQYF.

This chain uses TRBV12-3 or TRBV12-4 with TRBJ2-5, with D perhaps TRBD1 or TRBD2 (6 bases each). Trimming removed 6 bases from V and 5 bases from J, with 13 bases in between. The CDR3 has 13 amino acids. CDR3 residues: CASSQGGWETQYF. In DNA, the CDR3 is TGTGCCAGCAGCCAAGGGGGGTGGGAGACCCAGTACTTC.

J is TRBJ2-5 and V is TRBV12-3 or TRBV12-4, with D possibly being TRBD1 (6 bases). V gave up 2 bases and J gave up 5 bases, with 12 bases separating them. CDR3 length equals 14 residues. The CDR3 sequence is CASSLLVRGETQYF. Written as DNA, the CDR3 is TGTGCCAGCAGTTTATTGGTTAGGGGGGAGACCCAGTACTTC.

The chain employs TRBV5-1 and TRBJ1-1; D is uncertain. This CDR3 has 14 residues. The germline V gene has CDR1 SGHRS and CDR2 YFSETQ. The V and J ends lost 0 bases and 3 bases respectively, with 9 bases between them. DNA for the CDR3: TGCGCCAGCAGCTTGGAGGGTATGTACACTGAAGCTTTCTTT. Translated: CASSLEGMYTEAFF.

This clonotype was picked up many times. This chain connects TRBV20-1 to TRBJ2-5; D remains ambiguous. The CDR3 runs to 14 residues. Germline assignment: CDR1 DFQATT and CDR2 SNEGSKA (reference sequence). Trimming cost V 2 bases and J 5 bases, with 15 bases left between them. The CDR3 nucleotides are TGCAGTGCTAGAAAGGCGGTTCAAATGGAGACCCAGTACTTC. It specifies CSARKAVQMETQYF.

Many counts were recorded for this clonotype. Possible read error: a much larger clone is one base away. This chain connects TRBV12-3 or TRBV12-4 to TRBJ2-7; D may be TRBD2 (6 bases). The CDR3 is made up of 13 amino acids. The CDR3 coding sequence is TGTGCCAGCAGAGGGGACTGGGGATTGTCGCAGCACTTC. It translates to CASRGDWGLSQHF.

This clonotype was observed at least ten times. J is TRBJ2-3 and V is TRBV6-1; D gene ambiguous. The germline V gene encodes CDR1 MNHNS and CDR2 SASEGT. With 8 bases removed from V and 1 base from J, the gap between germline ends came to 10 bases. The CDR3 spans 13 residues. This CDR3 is CASFRSGTDTQYF. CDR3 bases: TGTGCCAGCTTTAGGAGCGGCACAGATACGCAGTATTTT.

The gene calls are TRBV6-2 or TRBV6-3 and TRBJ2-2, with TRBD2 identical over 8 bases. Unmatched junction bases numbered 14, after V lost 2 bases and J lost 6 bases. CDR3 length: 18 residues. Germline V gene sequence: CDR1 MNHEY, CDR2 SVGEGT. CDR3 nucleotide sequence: TGTGCCAGCAGTTACACCGCGGGGGTAGCGGGATATCCCGGGGAGCTGTTTTTT. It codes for CASSYTAGVAGYPGELFF.